The next 29 T cell receptor beta chains were all read from a single sample in a study of OX40 agonist ivuxolimab in advanced cancers. Method: immunoSEQ multiplex PCR; TCRdb's copy keeps in-frame clones and lacks some. Among over 150,000 clones, around 94% were seen once, and the ten largest hold approximately 0.32%. This specimen consisted of CD4+ or CD8+ T cells sorted from blood, obtained in a trial of the OX40 agonist ivuxolimab. The receptors here all came from an adult with an advanced solid tumor such as melanoma, head and neck, liver or kidney cancer.

This chain links TRBV4-3 with TRBJ2-1; possibly TRBD2 for D (6 bases). Per germline, CDR1 LGHNA and CDR2 YSLEER. The CDR3 contains 16 residues. V was shortened by 0 bases and J by 9 bases, with 18 bases between the two germline ends. The CDR3 is CASSQDPMRRRGEQFF. Written as DNA, the CDR3 is TGCGCCAGCAGCCAAGATCCGATGAGACGGAGGGGTGAGCAGTTCTTC.

The V call is TRBV27, the J call TRBJ1-3; TRBD1 is a possible D gene (5 bases). Germline loops: CDR1 MNHEY, CDR2 SMNVEV (reference sequence). The CDR3 totals 15 residues. V lost 0 bases and J lost 1, with 7 bases in between. The CDR3 DNA reads as TGTGCCAGCAGTTTATCGTGGGGGTCTGGAAACACCATATATTTT. This sequence encodes CASSLSWGSGNTIYF.

This chain connects TRBV10-3 to TRBJ2-1; 8 positions match TRBD2. The CDR3 length is 15 residues. CDR1 ENHRY and CDR2 SYGVKD come from the germline V gene. J was trimmed by 4 bases and V by 4 bases; bases with no gene match: 6. The CDR3 is CAISAGRAGYNEQFF. The CDR3, as DNA: TGTGCCATCAGTGCCGGGAGGGCCGGTTACAATGAGCAGTTCTTC.

This chain joins TRBV7-9 and TRBJ1-1; TRBD1 is a possible D gene (5 bases). CDR1 is SEHNR and CDR2 is FQNEAQ in the germline V gene (reference sequence). The CDR3 covers 17 residues. Trimming took off 5 bases at V and 0 bases at J, with 19 bases between the two ends. The CDR3 loop is CASSDLRDSTLNTEAFF. DNA of the CDR3: TGTGCCAGCAGCGATCTCCGGGACTCCACGTTGAACACTGAAGCTTTCTTT. The whole variable domain, filled in from reference TRBV7-9 and TRBJ1-1, reads DTGVSQNPRHKITKRGQNVTFRCDPISEHNRLYWYRQTLGQGPEFLTYFQNEAQLEKSRLLSDRFSAERPKGSFSTLEIQRTEQGDSAMYLCASSDLRDSTLNTEAFFGQGTRLTVV.

This chain joins TRBV9 and TRBJ1-5; 7 bases fit TRBD1. CDR1 and CDR2 from the germline V gene are SGDLS and YYNGEE. The CDR3 contains 14 residues. J lost 6 bases, V lost 4 bases, and 7 bases had no gene match. Here the CDR3 reads CASSPRDSGQPQHF. CDR3 coding DNA: TGTGCCAGCAGCCCCAGGGACAGTGGTCAGCCCCAGCATTTT.

This chain connects TRBV21-1 to TRBJ2-2. TRBV21-1 has pseudogene status. The CDR3 runs 15 residues. In DNA form, the CDR3 reads TGTGCCAGCAGCCCCCTGAGGGGGAACACCGGGGAGCTGTTTTTT. This gives the protein CASSPLRGNTGELFF.

V usage is TRBV5-1 and J usage is TRBJ2-1; D is undetermined. The germline V and J ends were trimmed by 0 bases and 8 bases, with 6 bases remaining between them. The CDR3 has 12 amino acids. Germline V gives CDR1 SGHRS, CDR2 YFSETQ. The CDR3 sequence is CASSLEAYEQFF. The CDR3 bases are TGCGCCAGCAGCTTGGAAGCGTATGAGCAGTTCTTC.

The chain employs TRBV11-2 and TRBJ2-2; 7 bases match TRBD2. The CDR3 loop spans 17 amino acids. CDR1 and CDR2 from the germline V gene are SGHAT and FQNNGV. J gave up 5 bases and V 4 bases, and 13 bases lay outside the gene matches. For the CDR3, the DNA is TGTGCCAGCAGCTGGGTTGTAGGCGGGAGAAGGACCGGGGAGCTGTTTTTT. Its translation is CASSWVVGGRRTGELFF.

The CDR3 sequence: CASSFGLAGERRQETQYF. The CDR3 DNA reads TGTGCCAGCAGCTTTGGACTAGCGGGAGAGCGGAGGCAAGAGACCCAGTACTTC. This sequence joins TRBV7-8 and TRBJ2-5, with 13 bases fitting TRBD2. With 3 bases clipped from V and 2 bases from J, the junction kept 9 bases outside the gene matches. CDR1 and CDR2 (germline): SGHVS, FQNEAQ. This CDR3 spans 18 amino acids.

Only a few counts were recorded for this clone. The genes are TRBV18 and TRBJ1-6; 11 bases map to TRBD1. CDR1 is KGHSH, CDR2 LQKENI, per germline. V dropped 3 bases and J dropped 13; count of bases not matched to a gene: 8. The CDR3 runs to 15 residues. CDR3 DNA: TGTGCCAGCTCACCCGGGACAGGGGGAATCGTCCCCCTCCACTTT. It encodes CASSPGTGGIVPLHF.

The chain carries TRBV7-2 and TRBJ1-2; 10 nucleotides agree with TRBD1. The CDR3 extends over 15 amino acids. With V trimmed by 3 bases and J by 8 bases, 9 bases remained unmatched. Germline V gene sequence: CDR1 SGHTA, CDR2 FQGNSA. Here the CDR3 reads CASSLDAGQGRGYTF. The DNA of the CDR3 is TGTGCCAGCAGCTTGGACGCGGGACAGGGGCGCGGCTACACCTTC.

In this sample, this clone turned up once. The chain links TRBV7-2 to TRBJ1-4; D might be TRBD1 (5 bases). The CDR3 consists of 15 residues. Trimming took off 1 base at V and 7 bases at J, with 13 bases between the two ends. Germline-derived CDR1 and CDR2 are SGHTA and FQGNSA. CDR3 nucleotide sequence: TGTGCCAGCAGCTTAGGGGGGACCCTACGTGAAAAACTGTTTTTT. This sequence encodes CASSLGGTLREKLFF.

The sample holds one count of this clone. This chain uses TRBV15 with TRBJ1-5; no clear D gene. The CDR3 runs to 17 residues. V dropped 2 bases and J dropped 2 bases, with 16 bases sitting between them. CDR1 and CDR2 from the germline V gene are LNHNV and YYDKDF (reference sequence). The CDR3 region is CATSRPPVEGGNQPQHF. DNA for the CDR3: TGTGCCACCAGCAGACCCCCCGTGGAGGGAGGCAATCAGCCCCAGCATTTT.

The chain recombines TRBV7-2 with TRBJ2-3; weak D call: TRBD1 (6 bases). In germline, CDR1 is SGHTA, CDR2 FQGNSA. This CDR3 spans 13 amino acids. The V gene lost 5 bases and the J gene lost 4 bases, with 10 bases spanning the gap. The CDR3 DNA is TGTGCCAGCAGCAGACACAGGGCAGATACGCAGTATTTT. Translated: CASSRHRADTQYF.

The V gene is TRBV6-5, the J gene TRBJ1-1; 7 bases match TRBD1. The V segment lost 5 bases and the J segment 5 bases; nucleotides outside the gene matches: 8. Germline assignment: CDR1 MNHEY and CDR2 SVGAGI. The CDR3 is 14 amino acids. CDR3 DNA sequence: TGTGCCAGCAGTGACAGGGTAAGGGGAACTGAAGCTTTCTTT. Its translation: CASSDRVRGTEAFF.

The chain links TRBV19 to TRBJ1-1, with a tentative D call TRBD1 (5 bases). The germline V gene encodes CDR1 LNHDA and CDR2 SQIVND (reference sequence). The V and J ends lost 6 bases and 1 base respectively, with 18 bases between them. The CDR3 totals 16 residues. CDR3 in DNA: TGTGCCAGTAGCCCGATTGGGGGTCCCCGGAACACTGAAGCTTTCTTT. It translates to CASSPIGGPRNTEAFF.

The chain uses TRBV19 and TRBJ2-5, with D possibly matching TRBD1 (5 bases). V lost 5 bases and J 5 bases, leaving 30 bases between the germline ends. This CDR3 comprises 19 residues. The germline CDR1 and CDR2 sequences are LNHDA and SQIVND (reference sequence). The CDR3 sequence: CASSPLAIVYRHSGETQYF. DNA for the CDR3: TGTGCCAGTAGTCCTCTGGCTATCGTCTACAGGCACTCTGGGGAGACCCAGTACTTC.

The genes are TRBV7-2 and TRBJ1-2, with 7 bases matching TRBD1. The CDR3 is 17 residues long. J gave up 3 bases and V 5 bases, and 15 bases lay outside the gene matches. Germline V gives CDR1 SGHTA, CDR2 FQGNSA. Here the CDR3 reads CASSPTGYAISDYGYTF. Here the CDR3 DNA reads TGTGCCAGCAGCCCGACAGGGTATGCAATATCGGACTATGGCTACACCTTC.

The V gene is TRBV28, the J gene TRBJ1-3, with D possibly TRBD1 on 6 matching bases. The CDR3 is made up of 13 amino acids. The V gene lost 7 bases and the J gene lost 5 bases, with 12 bases spanning the gap. The germline V gene has CDR1 MDHEN and CDR2 SYDVKM. As DNA, the CDR3 is TGTGCCAGCACCGAACAGGGAAGAAACACCATATATTTT. Protein: CASTEQGRNTIYF.

The chain employs TRBV11-2 and TRBJ1-1; 7 positions agree with TRBD1. After removal of 4 bases from V and 0 bases from J, the junction contained 11 bases not matched to a gene. CDR1 and CDR2 (germline): SGHAT, FQNNGV. The CDR3 extends over 17 amino acids. CDR3 nucleotide sequence: TGTGCCAGCAGCTCCCCAAAGACAGGGCCACTGAACACTGAAGCTTTCTTT. Its translation is CASSSPKTGPLNTEAFF.

The chain employs TRBV7-2 and TRBJ2-7; TRBD2 might be the D (5 bases). The length of the CDR3 is 14 residues. V lost 3 bases and J 5 bases, leaving 14 bases between the germline ends. Germline loops: CDR1 SGHTA, CDR2 FQGNSA. CDR3 DNA: TGTGCCAGCAGCTTTCAACGGGAAAGGAACGAGCAGTACTTC. This encodes CASSFQRERNEQYF. The entire variable domain, with the rest obtained from reference TRBV7-2 and TRBJ2-7, is as follows: GAGVSQSPSNKVTEKGKDVELRCDPISGHTALYWYRQSLGQGLEFLIYFQGNSAPDKSGLPSDRFSAERTGGSVSTLTIQRTQQEDSAVYLCASSFQRERNEQYFGPGTRLTVT.

This chain uses TRBV7-9 with TRBJ2-5, with a weak D call TRBD2 (6 bases). The V end was cut by 2 bases, the J end by 4 bases, with 14 bases between. CDR3 length: 15 amino acids. Per germline, CDR1 SEHNR and CDR2 FQNEAQ (reference sequence). The CDR3 DNA reads as TGTGCCAGCAGCTTACCCAGCGCGGGGAGAGAGACCCAGTACTTC. Translated, it gives CASSLPSAGRETQYF.

The chain carries TRBV18 and TRBJ1-4, with 7 bases aligning to TRBD1. Per germline, CDR1 KGHSH and CDR2 LQKENI. V lost 0 bases, J lost 8 bases, and 6 bases stayed unmatched. This CDR3 is built from 15 residues. The chain's CDR3 is CASSPPGQPSEKLFF. CDR3 nucleotide sequence: TGTGCCAGCTCACCACCGGGACAGCCCTCAGAAAAACTGTTTTTT.

The chain links TRBV19 to TRBJ2-1; TRBD2 matches 12 bases. Germline V gives CDR1 LNHDA, CDR2 SQIVND (reference sequence). This CDR3 spans 18 amino acids. The J segment lost 0 bases and the V segment lost 5 bases, leaving 8 bases of the junction unmatched. CDR3 protein: CASSFTGLAGSSYNEQFF. The CDR3 nucleotides read TGTGCCAGTAGTTTCACGGGACTAGCGGGCAGCTCCTACAATGAGCAGTTCTTC.

This chain links TRBV4-1 with TRBJ1-5; perhaps TRBD1 as D (5 bases). CDR3 size: 18 residues. Germline V gene lookup returns CDR1 MGHRA and CDR2 YSYEKL. V lost 1 base and J 2 bases, leaving 18 bases between the germline ends. CDR3 nucleotide sequence: TGCGCCAGCAGCCAAGTTACGCGTATTAGGGGTGGCAATCAGCCCCAGCATTTT. Protein: CASSQVTRIRGGNQPQHF.

The chain recombines TRBV7-2 with TRBJ1-2; the D gene is possibly TRBD1 (6 bases). This CDR3 region has 13 residues. Germline CDR1 SGHTA, CDR2 FQGNSA. Trimming stripped 4 bases from V and 7 bases from J, with 13 bases between. DNA for the CDR3: TGTGCCAGCAGCTCTACGACAGGCTCTGGCTACACCTTC. The encoded protein is CASSSTTGSGYTF.

The chain combines TRBV2 with TRBJ2-3, with 8 bases identical to TRBD2. CDR1 SNHLY and CDR2 FYNNEI come from the germline V gene. Unmatched junction bases numbered 9, after V lost 6 bases and J lost 4 bases. The CDR3 runs 15 residues. CDR3 nucleotide sequence: TGTGCCAGCAGCACGGGGCGGGGGGCTGCAGATACGCAGTATTTT. The encoded protein is CASSTGRGAADTQYF.

The rearrangement joins TRBV4-3 to TRBJ1-4; TRBD1 matches 9 bases. Losses at the gene ends were 4 bases for V and 8 bases for J; bases not matched to a gene: 14. This CDR3 spans 17 amino acids. Germline CDR1 and CDR2: LGHNA and YSLEER. DNA for the CDR3: TGCGCCAGCAGCCTCGGGTCCCCGACAGGGGGGGCGGAAAAACTGTTTTTT. Protein: CASSLGSPTGGAEKLFF.

Details on this clone: The sample carries other DNA sequences with the same CDR3. J is TRBJ2-5 and V is TRBV28, with a possible D match to TRBD1 (7 bases). V was pared by 4 bases and J by 4 bases, with 16 bases between. The CDR3 has 15 residues. CDR1 is MDHEN, CDR2 SYDVKM, per germline. CDR3 residues: CASSSPGGRRETQYF. CDR3 sequence (DNA): TGTGCCAGCAGTTCCCCAGGGGGGCGGCGAGAGACCCAGTACTTC.